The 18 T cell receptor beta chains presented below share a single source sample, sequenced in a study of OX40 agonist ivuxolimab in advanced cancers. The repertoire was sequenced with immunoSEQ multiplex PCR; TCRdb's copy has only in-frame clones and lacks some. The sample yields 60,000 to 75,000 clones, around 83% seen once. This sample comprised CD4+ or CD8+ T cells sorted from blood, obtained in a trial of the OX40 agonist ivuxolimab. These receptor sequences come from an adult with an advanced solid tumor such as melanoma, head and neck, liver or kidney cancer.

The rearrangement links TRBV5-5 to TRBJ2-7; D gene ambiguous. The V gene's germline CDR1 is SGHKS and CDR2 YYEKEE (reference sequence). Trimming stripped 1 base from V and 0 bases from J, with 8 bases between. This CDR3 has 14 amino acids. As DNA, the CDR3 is TGTGCCAGCAGCTTGCATTCGAGCTCCTACGAGCAGTACTTC. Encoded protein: CASSLHSSSYEQYF.

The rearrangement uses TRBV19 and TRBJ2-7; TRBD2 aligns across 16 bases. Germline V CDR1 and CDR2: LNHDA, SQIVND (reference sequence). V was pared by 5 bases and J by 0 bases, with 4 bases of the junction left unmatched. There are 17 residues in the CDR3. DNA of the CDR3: TGTGCCAGTAGTGCCGGGACTAGCGGGGGGGCCTCCTACGAGCAGTACTTC. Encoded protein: CASSAGTSGGASYEQYF.

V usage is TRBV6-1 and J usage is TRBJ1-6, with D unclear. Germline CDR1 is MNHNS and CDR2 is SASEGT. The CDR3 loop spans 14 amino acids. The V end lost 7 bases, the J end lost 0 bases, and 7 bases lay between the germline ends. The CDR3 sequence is CASMGFSYNSPLHF. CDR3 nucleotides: TGTGCCAGCATGGGGTTCTCCTATAATTCACCCCTCCACTTT.

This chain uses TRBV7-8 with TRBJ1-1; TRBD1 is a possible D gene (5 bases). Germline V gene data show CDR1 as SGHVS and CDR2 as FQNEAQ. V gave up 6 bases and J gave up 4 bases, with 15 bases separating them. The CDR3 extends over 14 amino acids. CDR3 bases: TGTGCCAGCAGACTAGGACGGGGGGGCACTGAAGCTTTCTTT. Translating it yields CASRLGRGGTEAFF.

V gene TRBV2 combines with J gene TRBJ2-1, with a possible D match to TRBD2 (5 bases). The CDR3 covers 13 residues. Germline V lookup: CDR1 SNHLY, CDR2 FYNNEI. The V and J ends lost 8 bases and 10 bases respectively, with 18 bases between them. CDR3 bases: TGTGCCAGCCTTCCGGACTCGACCCACGAGCAGTTCTTC. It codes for CASLPDSTHEQFF.

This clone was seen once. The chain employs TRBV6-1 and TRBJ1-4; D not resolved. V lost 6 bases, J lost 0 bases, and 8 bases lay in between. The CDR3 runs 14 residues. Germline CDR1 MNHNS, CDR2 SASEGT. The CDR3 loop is CASRRPATNEKLFF. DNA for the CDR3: TGTGCCAGCAGACGACCCGCAACTAATGAAAAACTGTTTTTT.

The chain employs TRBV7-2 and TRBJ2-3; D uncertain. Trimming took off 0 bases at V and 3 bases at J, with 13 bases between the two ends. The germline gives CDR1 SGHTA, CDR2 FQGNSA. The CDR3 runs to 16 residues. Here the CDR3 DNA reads TGTGCCAGCAGCTTAGCGGGTGGGGTAGGGACAGATACGCAGTATTTT. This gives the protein CASSLAGGVGTDTQYF.

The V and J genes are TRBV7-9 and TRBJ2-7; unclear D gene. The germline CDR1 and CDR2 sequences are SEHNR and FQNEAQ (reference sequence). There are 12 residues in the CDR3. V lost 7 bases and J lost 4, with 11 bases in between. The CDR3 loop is CASISTTYEQYF. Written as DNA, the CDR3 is TGTGCCAGCATCTCCACAACTTACGAGCAGTACTTC.

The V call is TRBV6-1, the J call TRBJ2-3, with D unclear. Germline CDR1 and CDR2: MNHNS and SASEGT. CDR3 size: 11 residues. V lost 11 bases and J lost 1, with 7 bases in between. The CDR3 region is CAGSRTDTQYF. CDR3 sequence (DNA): TGTGCCGGCTCCCGCACAGATACGCAGTATTTT.

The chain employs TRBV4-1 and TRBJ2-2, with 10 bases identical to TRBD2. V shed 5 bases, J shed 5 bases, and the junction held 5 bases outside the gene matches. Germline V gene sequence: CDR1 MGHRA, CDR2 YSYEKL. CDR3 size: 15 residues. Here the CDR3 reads CASSILAGATGELFF. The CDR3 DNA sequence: TGCGCCAGCAGCATCCTAGCGGGGGCGACCGGGGAGCTGTTTTTT.

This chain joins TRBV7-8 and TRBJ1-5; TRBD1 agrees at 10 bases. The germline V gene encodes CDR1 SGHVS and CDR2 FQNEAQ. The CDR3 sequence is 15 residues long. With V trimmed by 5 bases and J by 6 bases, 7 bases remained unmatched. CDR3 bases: TGTGCCAGCAGCATTGGGACAGGGGTGGGTCAGCCCCAGCATTTT. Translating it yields CASSIGTGVGQPQHF.

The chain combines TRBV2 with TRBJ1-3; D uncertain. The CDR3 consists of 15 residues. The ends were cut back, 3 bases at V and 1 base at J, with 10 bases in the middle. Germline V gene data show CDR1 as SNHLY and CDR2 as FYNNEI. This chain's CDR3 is CASSDEGVSGNTIYF. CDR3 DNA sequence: TGTGCCAGCAGTGACGAGGGAGTGTCTGGAAACACCATATATTTT.

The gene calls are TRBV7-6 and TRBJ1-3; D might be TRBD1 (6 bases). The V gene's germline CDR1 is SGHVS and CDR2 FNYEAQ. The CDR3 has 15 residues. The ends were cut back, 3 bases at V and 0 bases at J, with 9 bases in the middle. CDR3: CASSLGGGSGNTIYF. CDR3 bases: TGTGCCAGCAGCTTGGGAGGGGGCTCTGGAAACACCATATATTTT.

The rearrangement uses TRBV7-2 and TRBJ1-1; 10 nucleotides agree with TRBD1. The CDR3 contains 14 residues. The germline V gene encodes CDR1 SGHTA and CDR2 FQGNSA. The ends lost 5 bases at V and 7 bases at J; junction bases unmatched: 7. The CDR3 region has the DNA TGTGCCAGCAGCATCGGACAGGGGGGACGTGAAGCTTTCTTT. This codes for CASSIGQGGREAFF. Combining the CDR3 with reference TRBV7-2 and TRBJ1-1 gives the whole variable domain GAGVSQSPSNKVTEKGKDVELRCDPISGHTALYWYRQSLGQGLEFLIYFQGNSAPDKSGLPSDRFSAERTGGSVSTLTIQRTQQEDSAVYLCASSIGQGGREAFFGQGTRLTVV.

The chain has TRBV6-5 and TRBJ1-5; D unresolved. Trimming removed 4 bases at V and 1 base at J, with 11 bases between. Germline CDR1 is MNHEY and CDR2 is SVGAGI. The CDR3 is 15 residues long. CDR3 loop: CASSSQKGSNQPQHF. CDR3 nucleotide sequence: TGTGCCAGCAGTTCCCAAAAAGGCAGCAATCAGCCCCAGCATTTT.

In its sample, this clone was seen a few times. CDR3 region: CASSLAGADTEAFF. CDR3 DNA sequence: TGTGCCAGCAGCTTGGCCGGGGCGGACACTGAAGCTTTCTTT. The rearrangement uses TRBV5-6 and TRBJ1-1; the D gene is possibly TRBD1 (5 bases). V lost 0 bases and J 3 bases, leaving 9 bases between the germline ends. The CDR3 is 14 amino acids. CDR1 is SGHDT and CDR2 is YYEEEE in the germline V gene.

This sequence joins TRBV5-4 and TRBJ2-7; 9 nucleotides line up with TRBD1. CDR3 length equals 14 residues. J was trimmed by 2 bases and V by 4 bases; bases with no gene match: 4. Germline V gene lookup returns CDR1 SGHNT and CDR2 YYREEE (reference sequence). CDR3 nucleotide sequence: TGTGCCAGCAGCCTGACAGGGGGGGCCTACGAGCAGTACTTC. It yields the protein CASSLTGGAYEQYF.

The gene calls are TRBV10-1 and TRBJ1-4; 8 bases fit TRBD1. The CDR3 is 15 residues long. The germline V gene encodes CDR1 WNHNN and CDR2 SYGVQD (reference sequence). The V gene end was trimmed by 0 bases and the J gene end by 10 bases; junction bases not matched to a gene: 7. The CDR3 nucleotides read TGCGCCAGCAGTGAGTCGTGGACAGGGTCCGGAAAACTGTTTTTT. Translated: CASSESWTGSGKLFF.